Shown below are 31 T cell receptor beta chains from a single sample sequenced in a study of Ad26.COV2.S vaccination and SARS-CoV-2 variants. Treatment reported: roughly 18 received Ad26.COV2.S at low or high dose, single or two shots; 5 received placebo; per-sample allocation not given. It was on day 63 after the first vaccine or placebo injection that samples were taken. Measured with immunoSEQ multiplex PCR; TCRdb has only the in-frame clones, and not every one. The sample lists a few hundred thousand clones, about four fifths occurring once. The source was peripheral blood, collected in a trial of Ad26.COV2.S vaccine versus placebo. The receptor set was obtained from a person between 18 and 59 years old who received the Ad26.COV2.S COVID-19 vaccine or a placebo.

J is TRBJ2-2 and V is TRBV30; D is possibly TRBD2 (7 bases). CDR1 is GTSNPN and CDR2 is SVGIG in the germline V gene (reference sequence). CDR3 length equals 14 residues. With 2 bases removed from V and 3 bases from J, the gap between germline ends came to 10 bases. CDR3: CAWSRGGHTGELFF. The CDR3 DNA is TGTGCCTGGAGTAGGGGGGGCCACACCGGGGAGCTGTTTTTT.

For the CDR3, the DNA is TGTGCCAGCTCACCACCCAGCGATACGCAGTATTTT. Amino acid sequence: CASSPPSDTQYF. J is TRBJ2-3 and V is TRBV18; no clear D. Trimming cost V 0 bases and J 6 bases, with 4 bases left between them. In germline, CDR1 is KGHSH, CDR2 LQKENI. The length of the CDR3 is 12 residues.

This clone was seen just once. The chain combines TRBV27 with TRBJ2-3, with 10 bases identical to TRBD2. The J segment lost 10 bases and the V segment lost 4 bases, leaving 17 bases of the junction unmatched. This CDR3 comprises 17 residues. Germline V gene lookup returns CDR1 MNHEY and CDR2 SMNVEV (reference sequence). CDR3 bases: TGTGCCAGCAGTTCCTGGCGCCTAGCGGGGGTCCTGAGGGCGCAGTATTTT. Encoded protein: CASSSWRLAGVLRAQYF.

V and J are TRBV30 and TRBJ1-3; 7 bases match TRBD1. This CDR3 is built from 14 residues. Looked up from germline, CDR1 is GTSNPN and CDR2 is SVGIG (reference sequence). Trimming at V came to 3 bases and at J to 4 bases, leaving 6 bases not matched to a gene. The DNA for the CDR3 is TGTGCCTGGAGAGGAACAGGGGCAGGAAACACCATATATTTT. It encodes CAWRGTGAGNTIYF.

V and J are TRBV5-1 and TRBJ1-5; D is ambiguous. V was trimmed by 0 bases and J by 3 bases, leaving 10 bases between them. Germline V gene sequence: CDR1 SGHRS, CDR2 YFSETQ. The CDR3 length is 15 residues. The CDR3 reads CASSLGRTFNQPQHF. The CDR3 DNA follows: TGCGCCAGCAGCTTGGGACGAACCTTCAATCAGCCCCAGCATTTT.

The V gene is TRBV7-9, the J gene TRBJ2-1; 15 bases agree with TRBD2. Germline lookup yields CDR1 SEHNR and CDR2 FQNEAQ (reference sequence). The V segment lost 5 bases and the J segment 10 bases; nucleotides outside the gene matches: 12. The CDR3 loop spans 17 amino acids. The chain's CDR3 is CASSPRTSGGALGEQFF. Here the CDR3 DNA reads TGTGCCAGCAGCCCGCGGACTAGCGGGGGGGCCTTGGGGGAGCAGTTCTTC.

The CDR3 region is CASSQSHQGLGSPLHF. CDR3 DNA sequence: TGCGCCAGCAGCCAGTCCCATCAGGGTCTTGGGTCACCCCTCCACTTT. The chain has TRBV4-3 and TRBJ1-6, with D tentatively TRBD1 (5 bases). Germline CDR1 reads LGHNA; CDR2 reads YSLEER. V was trimmed by 3 bases and J by 10 bases, leaving 19 bases between them. The CDR3 consists of 16 residues.

This clone was seen a handful of times. This rearrangement joins TRBV6-6 to TRBJ1-1; D is unresolved. The CDR3 spans 12 residues. Looked up from germline, CDR1 is MNHNY and CDR2 is SVGAGI (reference sequence). V lost 7 bases to trimming and J lost 0 bases, with 6 bases between them. CDR3 protein: CASKRMNTEAFF. CDR3 sequence (DNA): TGTGCCAGCAAACGAATGAACACTGAAGCTTTCTTT.

The J gene is TRBJ2-5, the V gene TRBV11-3; 7 positions agree with TRBD1. This CDR3 is 14 amino acids long. The V gene's germline CDR1 is SGHNT and CDR2 YENEEA. V was clipped by 5 bases and J by 2 bases; unmatched bases: 5. The CDR3 reads CASSKRGPQETQYF. The CDR3 DNA reads TGTGCCAGCAGCAAAAGGGGGCCTCAAGAGACCCAGTACTTC.

This clone turned up a few times. The chain recombines TRBV27 with TRBJ1-6; 9 bases fit TRBD1. Germline CDR1 and CDR2: MNHEY and SMNVEV (reference sequence). The CDR3 has 14 amino acids. Unmatched junction bases numbered 0, after V lost 0 bases and J lost 9 bases. This chain's CDR3 is CASSLSGQGSPLHF. DNA of the CDR3: TGTGCCAGCAGTTTATCGGGACAGGGTTCACCCCTCCACTTT.

The V gene is TRBV10-2, the J gene TRBJ2-7, with 7 positions matching TRBD1. This CDR3 is built from 13 residues. The ends lost 8 bases at V and 6 bases at J; junction bases unmatched: 10. Germline CDR1 WSHSY, CDR2 SAAADI. This chain's CDR3 is CASGDSKLLEQYF. The CDR3 DNA sequence: TGCGCCAGCGGGGACAGCAAGCTGCTCGAGCAGTACTTC.

As regards this clone: The same CDR3 can be traced to other DNA sequences in this sample. This chain uses TRBV6-1 with TRBJ2-7; 7 nucleotides line up with TRBD2. This CDR3 spans 15 amino acids. Germline-derived CDR1 and CDR2 are MNHNS and SASEGT. The J segment lost 7 bases and the V segment lost 1 base, leaving 10 bases of the junction unmatched. CDR3 DNA: TGTGCCAGCAGTGAAGTGGTTCGGGCAGCGGGGGAGCAGTACTTC. This translates into CASSEVVRAAGEQYF.

This chain connects TRBV5-1 to TRBJ2-2; 8 bases agree with TRBD1. Germline V CDR1 and CDR2: SGHRS, YFSETQ. The CDR3 consists of 15 residues. The J segment lost 0 bases and the V segment lost 4 bases, leaving 2 bases of the junction unmatched. DNA of the CDR3: TGCGCCAGCAGCATGGGACAGGCGAACACCGGGGAGCTGTTTTTT. Translation: CASSMGQANTGELFF.

V usage is TRBV7-9 and J usage is TRBJ2-7; possible D gene TRBD1, 6 bases. This CDR3 spans 15 amino acids. V was clipped by 5 bases and J by 1 base, with 15 bases between them. Germline V CDR1 and CDR2: SEHNR, FQNEAQ (reference sequence). The CDR3 is CASSPGQRKSYEQYF. The CDR3 region has the DNA TGTGCCAGCAGCCCAGGACAGCGTAAGTCCTACGAGCAGTACTTC.

V and J are TRBV5-1 and TRBJ2-3; 9 bases fit TRBD2. V was pared by 6 bases and J by 4 bases, with 15 bases of the junction left unmatched. CDR1 and CDR2 (germline): SGHRS, YFSETQ. CDR3 length: 17 amino acids. The chain's CDR3 is CASTREGLAGLSDTQYF. DNA for the CDR3: TGCGCCAGCACCCGGGAGGGGCTAGCGGGACTGTCAGATACGCAGTATTTT.

The rearrangement links TRBV27 to TRBJ2-7, with no clear D. Looked up from germline, CDR1 is MNHEY and CDR2 is SMNVEV (reference sequence). V lost 6 bases, J lost 4 bases, and 19 bases lay in between. The CDR3 contains 15 residues. Written as DNA, the CDR3 is TGTGCCAGCAGAGGAAAGGTGGGAAGATATTACGAGCAGTACTTC. Residues: CASRGKVGRYYEQYF.

The gene calls are TRBV30 and TRBJ1-2; no clear D. V was cut by 1 base and J by 6 bases, with 6 bases left in between. CDR3 size: 11 residues. CDR1 is GTSNPN and CDR2 is SVGIG in the germline V gene (reference sequence). The CDR3 region is CAWSANNGYTF. In nucleotides, the CDR3 is TGTGCCTGGAGTGCCAACAATGGCTACACCTTC.

The V and J genes are TRBV27 and TRBJ1-3; D call uncertain. CDR1 and CDR2 from the germline V gene are MNHEY and SMNVEV (reference sequence). V lost 5 bases to trimming and J lost 0 bases, with 8 bases between them. This CDR3 contains 14 residues. Written as DNA, the CDR3 is TGTGCCAGCAGTCGAACTAGCTCTGGAAACACCATATATTTT. Its translation is CASSRTSSGNTIYF.

This chain joins TRBV10-1 and TRBJ2-7; D tentatively fits TRBD1 or TRBD2 (5 bases each). Trimming stripped 11 bases from V and 3 bases from J, with 26 bases between. CDR3 length: 16 amino acids. The germline V gene encodes CDR1 WNHNN and CDR2 SYGVQD (reference sequence). CDR3 DNA sequence: TGCGCCGCATCTCCGGGACCAAGGGCCCCCCACTACGAGCAGTACTTC. Translated: CAASPGPRAPHYEQYF.

The J gene is TRBJ2-6, the V gene TRBV7-3; D may be TRBD1 (5 bases). The V gene lost 3 bases and the J gene lost 3 bases, with 9 bases spanning the gap. The CDR3 spans 15 residues. Looked up from germline, CDR1 is SGHTA and CDR2 is FQGTGA. CDR3 DNA: TGTGCCAGCAGCTTGCAGGGTGGTGGGGCCAACGTCCTGACTTTC. Translation gives CASSLQGGGANVLTF.

Only a few counts were recorded for this clone. This chain connects TRBV7-9 to TRBJ1-4; the D is unclear. Deletions cut 3 bases from V and 6 bases from J, with 11 bases between. This CDR3 has 14 residues. Germline V gene lookup returns CDR1 SEHNR and CDR2 FQNEAQ (reference sequence). CDR3 loop: CASSLNGEDEKLFF. DNA for the CDR3: TGTGCCAGCAGCTTGAACGGCGAGGATGAAAAACTGTTTTTT.

The chain recombines TRBV2 with TRBJ1-1, with TRBD1 as a possible D gene (5 bases). This CDR3 is built from 13 residues. V was shortened by 9 bases and J by 4 bases, with 15 bases between the two germline ends. The germline CDR1 and CDR2 sequences are SNHLY and FYNNEI. The CDR3 nucleotides are TGTGCCAGGGACGGAGGGGAAGGCACTGAAGCTTTCTTT. Translated: CARDGGEGTEAFF. The variable domain in full, with the rest retrieved from reference TRBV2 and TRBJ1-1, is EPEVTQTPSHQVTQMGQEVILRCVPISNHLYFYWYRQILGQKVEFLVSFYNNEISEKSEIFDDQFSVERPDGSNFTLKIRSTKLEDSAMYFCARDGGEGTEAFFGQGTRLTVV.

This chain connects TRBV29-1 to TRBJ2-7; D ambiguous. The V gene lost 5 bases and the J gene lost 3 bases, with 8 bases spanning the gap. This CDR3 contains 11 residues. Germline assignment: CDR1 SQVTM and CDR2 ANQGSEA. CDR3 amino acids: CSVNVGYEQYF. The CDR3 bases are TGCAGCGTTAACGTAGGCTACGAGCAGTACTTC.

In the case of this clone: Other DNA variants within this sample encode the same CDR3. The chain carries TRBV29-1 and TRBJ2-6; D possibly uses TRBD1 or TRBD2 (5 bases each). Trimming pared 3 bases from V and 2 bases from J, leaving 5 bases between. Germline V gene data show CDR1 as SQVTM and CDR2 as ANQGSEA. The CDR3 runs to 13 residues. As DNA, the CDR3 is TGCAGCGTTGAGGGGGCTGGGGCCAACGTCCTGACTTTC. This gives the protein CSVEGAGANVLTF.

V usage is TRBV6-5 and J usage is TRBJ1-4; no clear D gene. The germline V and J ends were trimmed by 0 bases and 8 bases, with 7 bases remaining between them. Looked up from germline, CDR1 is MNHEY and CDR2 is SVGAGI. The CDR3 is 13 amino acids. The CDR3 reads CASSYSTGEKLFF. In nucleotides, the CDR3 is TGTGCCAGCAGTTACTCGACGGGGGAAAAACTGTTTTTT.

CDR3 protein: CASPYRGGVQYF. CDR3 DNA sequence: TGTGCCAGCCCCTACAGGGGGGGTGTTCAGTACTTC. The rearrangement uses TRBV27 and TRBJ2-4; D is possibly TRBD1 (8 bases). The ends were cut back, 8 bases at V and 11 bases at J, with 16 bases in the middle. The CDR3 has 12 residues. Germline V gene lookup returns CDR1 MNHEY and CDR2 SMNVEV (reference sequence).

This chain connects TRBV29-1 to TRBJ2-7; unclear D gene. CDR3 length: 11 residues. The V and J ends lost 6 bases and 0 bases respectively, with 6 bases between them. The germline CDR1 and CDR2 sequences are SQVTM and ANQGSEA. This chain's CDR3 is CSVRFSYEQYF. Written as DNA, the CDR3 is TGCAGCGTCAGGTTCTCCTACGAGCAGTACTTC.

Turning to this clone: In the same sample, other DNA sequences code for this CDR3. The chain uses TRBV7-9 and TRBJ1-1, with D possibly matching TRBD1 (6 bases). Germline CDR1 is SEHNR and CDR2 is FQNEAQ (reference sequence). The CDR3 is 14 amino acids. The ends were cut back, 8 bases at V and 6 bases at J, with 19 bases in the middle. This chain's CDR3 is CASRPHGGDPEAFF. In nucleotides, the CDR3 is TGTGCCAGCCGGCCCCACGGGGGCGACCCTGAAGCTTTCTTT.

V is TRBV5-1 and J is TRBJ1-2, with no clear D. V was pared by 5 bases and J by 6 bases, with 32 bases between. Per the germline V gene, CDR1 is SGHRS and CDR2 is YFSETQ. The CDR3 is 19 residues long. The DNA of the CDR3 is TGCGCCAGCAGAGGATCCGTACGTCCGACGATTCATAAAGTGGATGGCTACACCTTC. The encoded protein is CASRGSVRPTIHKVDGYTF. The full variable domain, its missing parts supplied by reference TRBV5-1 and TRBJ1-2, is KAGVTQTPRYLIKTRGQQVTLSCSPISGHRSVSWYQQTPGQGLQFLFEYFSETQRNKGNFPGRFSGRQFSNSRSEMNVSTLELGDSALYLCASRGSVRPTIHKVDGYTFGSGTRLTVV.

J is TRBJ2-1 and V is TRBV7-9; TRBD1 aligns across 9 bases. The V segment lost 3 bases and the J segment 7 bases; nucleotides outside the gene matches: 10. The germline V gene encodes CDR1 SEHNR and CDR2 FQNEAQ (reference sequence). The CDR3 runs 16 residues. Here the CDR3 DNA reads TGTGCCAGCAGCTTGATACAGGGGGCCAGGGAAAATGAGCAGTTCTTC. It specifies CASSLIQGARENEQFF.

The chain joins TRBV6-6 to TRBJ1-2; D unclear. The CDR3 length is 13 residues. V lost 2 bases and J 5 bases, leaving 9 bases between the germline ends. Germline-derived CDR1 and CDR2 are MNHNY and SVGAGI (reference sequence). CDR3 protein: CASSYGVGYGYTF. CDR3 nucleotides: TGTGCCAGCAGTTACGGGGTTGGGTATGGCTACACCTTC.